One and the same sample provided the 9 T cell receptor beta chains below, sequenced in a study of CD8+ T cells in alopecia areata. Reverse transcription of extracted RNA yielded cDNA, which provided the sequencing template. Assay used: immunoSEQ multiplex PCR; TCRdb lists only in-frame clones, some missing. Here the sample spans 150,000 to 200,000 clones, 55% being singletons. Sequenced: CD4+ T cells sorted from blood. The source is a human donor in good health.

The CDR3 spells CASSPRRGGDTEAFF. The CDR3 region has the DNA TGCGCCAGCAGCCCTAGAAGGGGCGGAGACACTGAAGCTTTCTTT. The chain is built from TRBV4-1 and TRBJ1-1; D is perhaps TRBD1 (5 bases). Germline V lookup: CDR1 MGHRA, CDR2 YSYEKL. The CDR3 is made up of 15 amino acids. V lost 4 bases, J lost 3 bases, and 15 bases lay in between.

Remarks on this clone: Other DNA sequences from this sample encode an identical CDR3 as well. The chain uses TRBV6-5 and TRBJ1-1; no reliable D call. Germline V lookup: CDR1 MNHEY, CDR2 SVGAGI. The V end was cut by 2 bases, the J end by 0 bases, with 4 bases between. CDR3 size: 13 residues. The CDR3 is CASSYRVNTEAFF. As DNA, the CDR3 is TGTGCCAGCAGTTACCGGGTGAACACTGAAGCTTTCTTT.

The chain has TRBV30 and TRBJ2-7; tentative D call: TRBD2 (6 bases). The CDR3 covers 13 residues. CDR1 GTSNPN and CDR2 SVGIG come from the germline V gene (reference sequence). V lost 0 bases to trimming and J lost 9 bases, with 15 bases between them. CDR3 residues: CAWSVLPPRGQYF. The CDR3 bases are TGTGCCTGGAGTGTACTCCCTCCGCGGGGGCAGTACTTC.

This clone was observed a few times. The rearrangement uses TRBV14 and TRBJ2-7; 12 nucleotides align to TRBD2. Germline values: CDR1 SGHDN, CDR2 FVKESK. V shed 6 bases and J 2 bases; nucleotides not matched to a gene: 2. CDR3 length equals 14 residues. This CDR3 is CASRRTSGTYEQYF. DNA for the CDR3: TGTGCCAGCAGACGGACTAGCGGGACCTACGAGCAGTACTTC.

V gene TRBV29-1 combines with J gene TRBJ2-5; maybe TRBD1 (6 bases). Germline CDR1 SQVTM, CDR2 ANQGSEA. V was pared by 3 bases and J by 4 bases, with 18 bases between. The CDR3 is 15 amino acids. CDR3 protein: CSVEGRQGSAETQYF. DNA for the CDR3: TGCAGCGTTGAGGGGCGGCAGGGGAGTGCAGAGACCCAGTACTTC.

The genes are TRBV11-2 and TRBJ2-3; 12 bases align to TRBD2. Germline CDR1 is SGHAT and CDR2 is FQNNGV. The CDR3 length is 19 residues. V trimming: 3 bases; J trimming: 4 bases; junction bases outside the gene matches: 14. CDR3 in amino acids: CASSFLPRLAGVAADTQYF. The CDR3 DNA reads as TGTGCCAGCAGCTTCCTACCTCGACTAGCGGGAGTGGCAGCAGATACGCAGTATTTT.

The V and J genes are TRBV29-1 and TRBJ2-2; TRBD1 is a possible D gene (5 bases). V was pared by 3 bases and J by 7 bases, with 9 bases between. The CDR3 consists of 12 residues. Germline assignment: CDR1 SQVTM and CDR2 ANQGSEA. Written as DNA, the CDR3 is TGCAGCGTTGAGATGGGGCGCGGGGAGCTGTTTTTT. This gives the protein CSVEMGRGELFF.

The chain combines TRBV27 with TRBJ2-7; the D is unclear. This CDR3 is 13 amino acids long. CDR1 is MNHEY and CDR2 is SMNVEV in the germline V gene (reference sequence). The V end was cut by 3 bases, the J end by 3 bases, with 9 bases between. CDR3 sequence: CASSFRYLYEQYF. The CDR3 bases are TGTGCCAGCAGTTTTAGGTACCTCTACGAGCAGTACTTC.

The rearrangement uses TRBV18 and TRBJ1-2; tentative D call: TRBD1 (5 bases). The CDR3 consists of 13 residues. Between the trimmed V and J ends, which lost 3 bases and 6 bases, there was a span of 11 bases. The germline CDR1 and CDR2 sequences are KGHSH and LQKENI. The CDR3 sequence is CASSPQTGHGYTF. As DNA, the CDR3 is TGTGCCAGCTCACCGCAGACGGGGCATGGCTACACCTTC. Looking up the rest from reference TRBV18 and TRBJ1-2 gives the full variable domain: NAGVMQNPRHLVRRRGQEARLRCSPMKGHSHVYWYRQLPEEGLKFMVYLQKENIIDESGMPKERFSAEFPKEGPSILRIQQVVRGDSAAYFCASSPQTGHGYTFGSGTRLTVV.